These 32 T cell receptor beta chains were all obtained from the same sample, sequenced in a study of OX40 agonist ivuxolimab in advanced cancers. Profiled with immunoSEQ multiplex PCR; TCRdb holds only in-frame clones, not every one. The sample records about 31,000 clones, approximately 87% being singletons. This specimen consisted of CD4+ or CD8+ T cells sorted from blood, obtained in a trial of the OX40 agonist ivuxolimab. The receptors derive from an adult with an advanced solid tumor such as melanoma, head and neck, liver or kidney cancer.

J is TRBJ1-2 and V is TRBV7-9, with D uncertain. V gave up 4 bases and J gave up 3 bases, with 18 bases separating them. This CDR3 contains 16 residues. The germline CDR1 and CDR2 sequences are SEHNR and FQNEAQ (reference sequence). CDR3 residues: CASSSTLQWIDYGYTF. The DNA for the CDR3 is TGTGCCAGCAGCTCTACACTTCAGTGGATCGACTATGGCTACACCTTC. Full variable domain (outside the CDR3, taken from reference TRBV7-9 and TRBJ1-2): DTGVSQNPRHKITKRGQNVTFRCDPISEHNRLYWYRQTLGQGPEFLTYFQNEAQLEKSRLLSDRFSAERPKGSFSTLEIQRTEQGDSAMYLCASSSTLQWIDYGYTFGSGTRLTVV.

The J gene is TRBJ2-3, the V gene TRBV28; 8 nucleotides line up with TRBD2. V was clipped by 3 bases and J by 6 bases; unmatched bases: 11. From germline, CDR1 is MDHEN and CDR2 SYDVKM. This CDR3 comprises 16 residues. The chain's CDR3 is CASSFSTSGGLDTQYF. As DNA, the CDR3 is TGTGCCAGCAGTTTTAGCACTAGCGGTGGTCTGGATACGCAGTATTTT.

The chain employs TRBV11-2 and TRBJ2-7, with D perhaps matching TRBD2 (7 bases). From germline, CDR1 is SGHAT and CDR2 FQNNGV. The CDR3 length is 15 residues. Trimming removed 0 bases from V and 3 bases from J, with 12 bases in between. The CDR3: CASSLDLGGGYEQYF. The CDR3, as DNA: TGTGCCAGCAGCTTAGATCTAGGGGGGGGCTACGAGCAGTACTTC.

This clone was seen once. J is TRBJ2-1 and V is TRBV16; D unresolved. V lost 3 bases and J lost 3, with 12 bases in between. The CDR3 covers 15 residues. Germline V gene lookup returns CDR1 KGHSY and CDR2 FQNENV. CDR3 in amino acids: CASSHDWEDYNEQFF. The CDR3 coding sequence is TGTGCCAGCAGCCACGACTGGGAAGACTACAATGAGCAGTTCTTC.

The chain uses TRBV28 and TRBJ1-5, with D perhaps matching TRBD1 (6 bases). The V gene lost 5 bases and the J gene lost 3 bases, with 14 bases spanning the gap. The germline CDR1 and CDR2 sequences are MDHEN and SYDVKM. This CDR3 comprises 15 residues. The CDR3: CASSKIGQINQPQHF. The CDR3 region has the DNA TGTGCCAGCAGTAAAATAGGACAGATCAATCAGCCCCAGCATTTT.

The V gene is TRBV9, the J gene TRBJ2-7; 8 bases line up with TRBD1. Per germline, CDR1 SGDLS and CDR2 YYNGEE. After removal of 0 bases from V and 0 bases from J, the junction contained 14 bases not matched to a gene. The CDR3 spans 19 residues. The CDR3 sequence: CASSVGYRSPGQASYEQYF. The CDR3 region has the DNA TGTGCCAGCAGCGTAGGCTATCGGTCGCCGGGACAGGCCTCCTACGAGCAGTACTTC.

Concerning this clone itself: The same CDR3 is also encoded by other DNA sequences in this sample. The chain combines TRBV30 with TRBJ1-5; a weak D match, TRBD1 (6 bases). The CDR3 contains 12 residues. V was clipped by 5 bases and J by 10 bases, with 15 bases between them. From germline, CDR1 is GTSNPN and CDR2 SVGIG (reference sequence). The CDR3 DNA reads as TGTGCCTGGGCCCTCCAGGGGCGACCCCAGCATTTT. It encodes CAWALQGRPQHF.

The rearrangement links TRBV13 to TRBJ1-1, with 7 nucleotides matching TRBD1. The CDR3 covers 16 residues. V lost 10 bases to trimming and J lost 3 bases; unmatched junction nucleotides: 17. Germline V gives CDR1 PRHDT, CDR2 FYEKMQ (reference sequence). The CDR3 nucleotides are TGTGCCATCGGTCGGGATAATAGACAGGGAGACACTGAAGCTTTCTTT. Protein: CAIGRDNRQGDTEAFF.

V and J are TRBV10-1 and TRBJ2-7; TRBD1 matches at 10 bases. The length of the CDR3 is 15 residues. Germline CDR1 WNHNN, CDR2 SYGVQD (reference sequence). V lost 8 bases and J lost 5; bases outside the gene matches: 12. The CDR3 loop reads CASSDWDRGWDEQYF. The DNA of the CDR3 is TGCGCCAGCTCTGACTGGGACAGGGGTTGGGACGAGCAGTACTTC.

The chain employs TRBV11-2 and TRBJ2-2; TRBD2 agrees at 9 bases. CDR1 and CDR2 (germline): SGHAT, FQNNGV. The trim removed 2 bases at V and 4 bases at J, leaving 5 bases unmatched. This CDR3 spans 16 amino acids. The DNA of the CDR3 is TGTGCCAGCAGCTTATTTCAGCGGGAGGTCACCGGGGAGCTGTTTTTT. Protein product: CASSLFQREVTGELFF.

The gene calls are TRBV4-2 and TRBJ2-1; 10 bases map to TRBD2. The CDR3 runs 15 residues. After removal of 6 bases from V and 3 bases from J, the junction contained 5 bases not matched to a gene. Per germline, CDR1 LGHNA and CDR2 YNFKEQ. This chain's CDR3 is CASRLTSGDYNEQFF. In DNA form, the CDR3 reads TGTGCCAGCAGACTAACTAGCGGGGACTACAATGAGCAGTTCTTC.

Here the CDR3 DNA reads TGTGCCAGTAGTATCCTCCCGGGAGATGAGCAGTTCTTC. This translates into CASSILPGDEQFF. The J gene is TRBJ2-1, the V gene TRBV19, with TRBD2 as a possible D gene (6 bases). Trimming left V 3 bases short and J 8 bases short, with 11 bases between. The CDR3 runs to 13 residues. Germline loops: CDR1 LNHDA, CDR2 SQIVND (reference sequence). Full variable domain (missing parts from reference TRBV19 and TRBJ2-1): DGGITQSPKYLFRKEGQNVTLSCEQNLNHDAMYWYRQDPGQGLRLIYYSQIVNDFQKGDIAEGYSVSREKKESFPLTVTSAQKNPTAFYLCASSILPGDEQFFGPGTRLTVL.

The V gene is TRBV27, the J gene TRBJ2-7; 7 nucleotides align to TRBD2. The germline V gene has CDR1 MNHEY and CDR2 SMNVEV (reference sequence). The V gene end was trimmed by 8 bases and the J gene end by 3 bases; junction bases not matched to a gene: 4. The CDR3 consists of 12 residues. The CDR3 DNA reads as TGTGCCAGCGCAGCGGGGCTCTACGAGCAGTACTTC. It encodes CASAAGLYEQYF.

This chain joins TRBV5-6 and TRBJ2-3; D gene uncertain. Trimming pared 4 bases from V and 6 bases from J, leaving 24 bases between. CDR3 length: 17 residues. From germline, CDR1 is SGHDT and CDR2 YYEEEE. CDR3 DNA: TGTGCCAGCAGCCCCGAAGTTAGGGCTGGCCCGTGGGATACGCAGTATTTT. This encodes CASSPEVRAGPWDTQYF.

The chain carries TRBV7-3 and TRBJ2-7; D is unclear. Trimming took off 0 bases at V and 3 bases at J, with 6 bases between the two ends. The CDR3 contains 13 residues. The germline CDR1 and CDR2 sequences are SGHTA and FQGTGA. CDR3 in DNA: TGTGCCAGCAGCTTAACTAGATTCTACGAGCAGTACTTC. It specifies CASSLTRFYEQYF.

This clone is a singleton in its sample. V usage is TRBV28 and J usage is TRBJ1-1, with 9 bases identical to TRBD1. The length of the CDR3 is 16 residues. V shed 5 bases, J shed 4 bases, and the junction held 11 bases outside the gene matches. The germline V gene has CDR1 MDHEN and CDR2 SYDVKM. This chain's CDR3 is CASSNRDRALGTEAFF. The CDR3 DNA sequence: TGTGCCAGCAGTAACCGGGACAGGGCTTTGGGCACTGAAGCTTTCTTT.

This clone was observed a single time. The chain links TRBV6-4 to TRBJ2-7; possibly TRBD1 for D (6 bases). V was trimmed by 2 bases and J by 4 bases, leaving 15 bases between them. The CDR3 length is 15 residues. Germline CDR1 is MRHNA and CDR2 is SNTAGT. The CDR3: CASSDPTGSGYEQYF. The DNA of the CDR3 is TGTGCCAGCAGTGACCCGACAGGCTCGGGATACGAGCAGTACTTC.

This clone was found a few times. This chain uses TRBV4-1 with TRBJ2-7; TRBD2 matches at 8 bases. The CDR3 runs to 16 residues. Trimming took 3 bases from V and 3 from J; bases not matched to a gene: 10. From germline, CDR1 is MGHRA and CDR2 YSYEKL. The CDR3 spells CASSQTAGGSLYEQYF. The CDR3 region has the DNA TGCGCCAGCAGCCAGACCGCGGGGGGATCCCTCTACGAGCAGTACTTC.

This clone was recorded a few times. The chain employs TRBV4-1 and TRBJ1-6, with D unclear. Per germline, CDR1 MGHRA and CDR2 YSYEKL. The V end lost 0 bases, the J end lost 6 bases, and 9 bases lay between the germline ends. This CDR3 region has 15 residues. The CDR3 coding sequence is TGCGCCAGCAGCCAAGAATACGGGGTTAATTCACCCCTCCACTTT. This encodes CASSQEYGVNSPLHF.

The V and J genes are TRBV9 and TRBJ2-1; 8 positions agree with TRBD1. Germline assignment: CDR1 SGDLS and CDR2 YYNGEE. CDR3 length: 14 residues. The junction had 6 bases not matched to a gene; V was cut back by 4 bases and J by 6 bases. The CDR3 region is CASSFPGQGNEQFF. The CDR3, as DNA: TGTGCCAGCAGCTTCCCCGGACAGGGCAATGAGCAGTTCTTC.

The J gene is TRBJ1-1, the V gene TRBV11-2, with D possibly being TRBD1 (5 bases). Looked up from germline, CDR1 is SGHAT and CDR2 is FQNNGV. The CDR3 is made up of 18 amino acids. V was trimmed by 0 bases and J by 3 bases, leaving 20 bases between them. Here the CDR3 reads CASSLDSWGSGSDTEAFF. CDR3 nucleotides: TGTGCCAGCAGCTTAGACAGCTGGGGCTCGGGTTCGGACACTGAAGCTTTCTTT.

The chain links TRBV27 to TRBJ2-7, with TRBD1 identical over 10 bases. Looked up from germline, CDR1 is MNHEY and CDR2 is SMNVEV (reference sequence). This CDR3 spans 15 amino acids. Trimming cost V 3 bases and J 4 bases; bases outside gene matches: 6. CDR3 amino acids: CASSLGPDRGYEQYF. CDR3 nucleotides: TGTGCCAGCAGTTTGGGTCCGGACAGGGGGTACGAGCAGTACTTC.

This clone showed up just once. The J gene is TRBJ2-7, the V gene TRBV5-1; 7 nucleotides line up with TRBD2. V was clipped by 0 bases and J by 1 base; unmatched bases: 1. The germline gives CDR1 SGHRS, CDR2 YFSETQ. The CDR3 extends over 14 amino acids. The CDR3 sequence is CASSLEAGSYEQYF. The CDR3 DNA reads TGCGCCAGCAGCTTGGAAGCGGGGTCCTACGAGCAGTACTTC.

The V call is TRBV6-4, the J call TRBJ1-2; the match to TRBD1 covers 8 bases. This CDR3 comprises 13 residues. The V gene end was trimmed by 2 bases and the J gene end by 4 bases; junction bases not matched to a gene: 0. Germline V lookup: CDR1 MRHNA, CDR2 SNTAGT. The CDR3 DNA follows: TGTGCCAGCAGTGACGGGACAGGCTATGGCTACACCTTC. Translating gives CASSDGTGYGYTF.

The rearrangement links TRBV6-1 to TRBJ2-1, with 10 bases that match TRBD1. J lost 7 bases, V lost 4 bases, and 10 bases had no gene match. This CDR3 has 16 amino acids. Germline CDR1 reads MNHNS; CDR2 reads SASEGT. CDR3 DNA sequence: TGTGCCAGCAGTGGCGAGGGACAGGGGACAGAAAATGAGCAGTTCTTC. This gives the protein CASSGEGQGTENEQFF.

The CDR3 is CASREQGVNSPLHF. CDR3 bases: TGTGCCAGCAGGGAACAGGGAGTTAATTCACCCCTCCACTTT. This chain links TRBV28 with TRBJ1-6, with a weak D call TRBD1 (6 bases). CDR3 length: 14 amino acids. V was trimmed by 6 bases and J by 6 bases, leaving 12 bases between them. Germline V gene data show CDR1 as MDHEN and CDR2 as SYDVKM.

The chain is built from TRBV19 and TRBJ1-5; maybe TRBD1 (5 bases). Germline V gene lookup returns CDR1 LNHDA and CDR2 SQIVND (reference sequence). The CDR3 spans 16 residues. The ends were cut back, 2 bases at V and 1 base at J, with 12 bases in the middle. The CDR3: CASSINPRQSNQPQHF. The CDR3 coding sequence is TGTGCCAGTAGTATAAACCCTCGACAGAGCAATCAGCCCCAGCATTTT.

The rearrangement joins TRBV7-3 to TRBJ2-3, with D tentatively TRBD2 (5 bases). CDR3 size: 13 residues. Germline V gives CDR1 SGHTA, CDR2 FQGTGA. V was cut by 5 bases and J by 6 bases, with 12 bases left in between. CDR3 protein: CASSNGPGDTQYF. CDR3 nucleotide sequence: TGTGCCAGCAGCAATGGGCCGGGGGATACGCAGTATTTT.

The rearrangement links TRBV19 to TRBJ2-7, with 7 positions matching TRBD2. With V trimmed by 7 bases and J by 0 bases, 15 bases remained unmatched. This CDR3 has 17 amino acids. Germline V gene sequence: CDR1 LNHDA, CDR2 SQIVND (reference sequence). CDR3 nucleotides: TGTGCCAGTATGCCCGGGACTACCCCCCGGAGCTCCTACGAGCAGTACTTC. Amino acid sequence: CASMPGTTPRSSYEQYF. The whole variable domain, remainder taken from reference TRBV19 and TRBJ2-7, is DGGITQSPKYLFRKEGQNVTLSCEQNLNHDAMYWYRQDPGQGLRLIYYSQIVNDFQKGDIAEGYSVSREKKESFPLTVTSAQKNPTAFYLCASMPGTTPRSSYEQYFGPGTRLTVT.

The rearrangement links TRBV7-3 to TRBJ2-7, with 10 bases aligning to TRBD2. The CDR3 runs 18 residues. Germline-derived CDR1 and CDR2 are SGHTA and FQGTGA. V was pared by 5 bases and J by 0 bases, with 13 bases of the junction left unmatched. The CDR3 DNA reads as TGTGCCAGCAGCCCCCCTGAGGAGCGGGGGGGTAGCTCCTACGAGCAGTACTTC. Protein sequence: CASSPPEERGGSSYEQYF.

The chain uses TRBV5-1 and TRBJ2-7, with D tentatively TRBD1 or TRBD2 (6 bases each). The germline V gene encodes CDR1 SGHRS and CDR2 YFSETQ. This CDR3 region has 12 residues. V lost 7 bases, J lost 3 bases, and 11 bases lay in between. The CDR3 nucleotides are TGCGCCAGCGGGGGGCAGGACTACGAGCAGTACTTC. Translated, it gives CASGGQDYEQYF.

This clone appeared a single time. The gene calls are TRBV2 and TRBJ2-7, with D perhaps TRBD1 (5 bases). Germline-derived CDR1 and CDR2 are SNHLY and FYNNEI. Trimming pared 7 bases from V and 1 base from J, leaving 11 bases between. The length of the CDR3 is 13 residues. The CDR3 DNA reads TGTGCCAGCAACCATAGGGGATCCTACGAGCAGTACTTC. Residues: CASNHRGSYEQYF.